In this sample, the clone carrying this TCR beta chain turned up a few times. This sample is part of a study of blood T cell repertoires in COVID-19. Study context: The samples span acute and convalescent COVID-19 from the United States, Italy and Spain. PBMCs, B-cell-depleted T cells, or T cells were the source of the cDNA or gDNA that made up the material.

The germline V gene has CDR1 SGHNT and CDR2 YENEEA. The CDR3 spans 13 residues. V was clipped by 4 bases and J by 5 bases, with 9 bases between them. Original handling: Scientists estimated how many nucleated cells there were by amplifying reference gene primers. TCRdb's copy holds only in-frame clones and misses some; the assay was immunoSEQ multiplex PCR. V and J calls and clone size are those listed in that table; D and trimming were worked out from the DNA. This table has roughly 99,000 clones, around 85% appearing once. The chain employs TRBV11-3 and TRBJ2-1, with D uncertain. The sequence came from an elderly woman with acute or convalescent COVID-19. The material sequenced was peripheral blood. CDR3 in DNA: TGTGCCAGCAGCTCAGTCTTAAACAATGAGCAGTTCTTC. Translation: CASSSVLNNEQFF. Looking up the rest from reference TRBV11-3 and TRBJ2-1 gives the full variable domain: EAGVVQSPRYKIIEKKQPVAFWCNPISGHNTLYWYLQNLGQGPELLIRYENEEAVDDSQLPKDRFSAERLKGVDSTLKIQPAELGDSAVYLCASSSVLNNEQFFGPGTRLTVL.